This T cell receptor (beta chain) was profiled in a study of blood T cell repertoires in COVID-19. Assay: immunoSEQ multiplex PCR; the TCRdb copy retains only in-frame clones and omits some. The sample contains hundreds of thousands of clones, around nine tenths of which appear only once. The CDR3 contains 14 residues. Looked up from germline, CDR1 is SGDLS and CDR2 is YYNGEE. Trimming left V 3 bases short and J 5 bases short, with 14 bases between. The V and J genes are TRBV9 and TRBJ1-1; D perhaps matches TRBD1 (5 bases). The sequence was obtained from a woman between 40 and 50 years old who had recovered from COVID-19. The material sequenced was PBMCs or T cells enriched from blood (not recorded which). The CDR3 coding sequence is TGTGCCAGCAGCGACGGGCAGGGCTATACTGAAGCTTTCTTT. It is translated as CASSDGQGYTEAFF.